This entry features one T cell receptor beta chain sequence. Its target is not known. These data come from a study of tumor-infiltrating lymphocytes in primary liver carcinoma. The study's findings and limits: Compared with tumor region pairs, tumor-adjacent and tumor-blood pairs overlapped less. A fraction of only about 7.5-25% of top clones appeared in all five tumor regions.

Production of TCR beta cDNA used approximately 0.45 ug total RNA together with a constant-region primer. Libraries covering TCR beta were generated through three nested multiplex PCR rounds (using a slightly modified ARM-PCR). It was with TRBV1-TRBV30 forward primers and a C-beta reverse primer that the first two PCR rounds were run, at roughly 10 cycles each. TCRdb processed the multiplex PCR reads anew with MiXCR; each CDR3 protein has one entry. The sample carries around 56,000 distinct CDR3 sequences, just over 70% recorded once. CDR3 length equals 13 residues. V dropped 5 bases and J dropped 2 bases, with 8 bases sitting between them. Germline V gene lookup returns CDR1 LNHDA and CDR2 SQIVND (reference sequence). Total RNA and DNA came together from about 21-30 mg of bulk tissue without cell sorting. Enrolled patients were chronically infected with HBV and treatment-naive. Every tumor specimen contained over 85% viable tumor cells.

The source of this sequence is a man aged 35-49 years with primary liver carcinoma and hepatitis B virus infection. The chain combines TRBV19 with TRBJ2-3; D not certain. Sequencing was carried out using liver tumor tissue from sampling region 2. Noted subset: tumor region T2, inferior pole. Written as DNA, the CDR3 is TGTGCCAGTAGTTATACAGTCACAGATACGCAGTATTTT. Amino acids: CASSYTVTDTQYF.